This entry describes one TCR beta chain. The table lists this clone with a few counts. No cognate antigen has been identified for it. Per-base quality was not reported, and no clone a single base away is much larger than it. This sample is part of a study of beta chain features in type 1 diabetes (dated by TCRdb to the late 2010s). Regarding the complete study: Mean age, gender distribution, total cell number and subset yield were not different between patients and healthy donors. A total of roughly 100 million sorted cells were examined across all samples, and RNA yield correlated strongly with the number of cells per subset. In the study, recently diagnosed type 1 diabetes patients and matched healthy donors were compared on the TCRB repertoires of their sorted circulating CD4+ T cell subsets. Regulatory and stem cell-like memory subsets were isolated from only 8 patients and about eight healthy donors, whereas naive and central memory subsets came from all 30 or so donors.

A single peripheral blood draw of approximately 100 mL on average was collected from each donor into heparinised tubes. Using a panel that included CD45RO, CCR7, CD25, CD127, CD95 and CD27, naive, central memory, regulatory and stem cell-like memory CD4+ T cells were sorted on a BD FACSAria II. Purity was above 95% for every sorted population. PBMCs were isolated immediately by Lymphoprep density gradient centrifugation and stained directly without culture. So that batch effects would be minimized, each experiment stained and sorted samples in pairs, pairing one healthy donor with one patient. Study-wide conclusions, independent of this receptor: PCR might favor shorter templates, but patient and control samples were amplified and corrected together, so any skew would affect both groups equally. Because cDNA was sequenced instead of genomic DNA, highly expressing activated cells could be over-represented, though the groups showed no difference in activation or CD3 levels. HLA sub-analyses involved small numbers of individuals, so any influence of HLA type on TCRB rearrangement remained unresolved. Naive, central memory and regulatory TCRB repertoires appeared more similar among patients than among healthy donors. Patients with type 1 diabetes made fewer insertions and deleted more nucleotides at VDJ recombination sites, implying thymic rearrangement abnormalities. Type 1 diabetes patients showed a moderate but significant shortening of TCRB CDR3 length in all four CD4+ subsets.

The entire amount of isolated RNA was reverse transcribed using the High Capacity cDNA Reverse Transcription Kit, so the sequenced TCRB transcripts were expressed ones. Deep immunoSEQ sequencing was performed on naive, central memory and regulatory T cell samples, with an average of about 4 million total reads per sample. After sorted cells were lysed in RLT buffer, RNA was extracted with DNase-treated RNeasy Micro or Mini kits, with the choice depending on cell number. Each cell subset was processed separately to prevent cross-contamination, with patient and healthy donor samples processed together. The immunoSEQ multiplex PCR was used to amplify TCRB sequences from cDNA, yielding 87-bp fragments that span the CDR3 region. Sequencing of the amplicons was performed on the Illumina HiSeq platform. Per the authors' processing: PCR bias was corrected computationally using synthetic template baselines, and reads within Hamming distance 2 were collapsed, with unmergeable singletons discarded. Reads were aligned against IMGT so that V, D and J genes, CDR3 length and insertions or deletions at six rearrangement sites could be assigned. Within each subset, clonotype counts were normalized to sorted cell number, and only after that were true diversity and Gini coefficients computed with the tcR R package. Repertoire sharing was quantified using the overlap coefficient calculated on TCRB nucleotide sequences. This immuneACCESS table, as held by TCRdb, lists in-frame sequences with V and J called but not all clones. Of the missing ones, under half trace to an unresolved V gene in checked studies; the others have no known cause. Clone size and V and J calls were adopted from that table, with D and trimming inferred from the DNA. The sample yields a few hundred thousand clones; around 10% were counted once. The ten largest clones capture 0.45% to 0.65% of the sample.

The sequencing input was central memory CD4+ T cells from blood. The TCR sequence derives from a man aged 25-40 years with type 1 diabetes.

The nucleotide sequence reads as follows: TGTGCCAGCAGCCAAGTCGCAGGGAATAACTATGGCTACACCTTC. Protein translation: CASSQVAGNNYGYTF. The rearranged segments are TRBV4-2 and TRBJ1-2; the D gene is possibly TRBD1, with 5 bases matching. V is reduced by 1 base and J by 1 base, leaving a spacing of 10 bases between them. Per the germline V gene, LGHNA is the CDR1 and YNFKEQ is the CDR2. The CDR3 has 15 amino acids, counting the end cysteine and phenylalanine. The sequence is cut down to CDR3 DNA, 45 bases in frame from base 1.